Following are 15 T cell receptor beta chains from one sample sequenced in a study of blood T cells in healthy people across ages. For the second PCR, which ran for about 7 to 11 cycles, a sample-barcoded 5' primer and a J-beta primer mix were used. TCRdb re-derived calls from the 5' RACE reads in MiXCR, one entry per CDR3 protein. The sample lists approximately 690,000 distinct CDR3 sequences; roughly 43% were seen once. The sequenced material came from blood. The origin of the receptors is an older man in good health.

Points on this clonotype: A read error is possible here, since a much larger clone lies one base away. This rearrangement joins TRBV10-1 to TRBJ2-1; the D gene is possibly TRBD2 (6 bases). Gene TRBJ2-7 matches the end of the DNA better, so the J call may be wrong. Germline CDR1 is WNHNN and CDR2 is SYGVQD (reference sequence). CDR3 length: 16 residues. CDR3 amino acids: CASSESMGGSYNEQYF. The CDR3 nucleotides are TGCGCCAGCAGTGAGAGTATGGGAGGCTCCTACAATGAGCAGTACTTC.

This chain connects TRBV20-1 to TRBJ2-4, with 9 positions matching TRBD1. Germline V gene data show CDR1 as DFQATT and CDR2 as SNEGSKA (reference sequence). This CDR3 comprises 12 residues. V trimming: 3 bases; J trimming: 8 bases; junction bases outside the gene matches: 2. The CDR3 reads CSASWDRDIQYF. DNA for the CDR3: TGCAGTGCTAGTTGGGACAGGGACATTCAGTACTTC.

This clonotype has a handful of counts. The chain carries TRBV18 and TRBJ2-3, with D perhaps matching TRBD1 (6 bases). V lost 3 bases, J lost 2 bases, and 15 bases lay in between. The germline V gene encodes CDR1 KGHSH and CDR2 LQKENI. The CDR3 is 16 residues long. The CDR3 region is CASSPDGGLTTDTQYF. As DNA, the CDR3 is TGTGCCAGCTCACCCGATGGGGGCCTTACCACAGATACGCAGTATTTT. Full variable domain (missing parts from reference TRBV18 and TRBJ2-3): NAGVMQNPRHLVRRRGQEARLRCSPMKGHSHVYWYRQLPEEGLKFMVYLQKENIIDESGMPKERFSAEFPKEGPSILRIQQVVRGDSAAYFCASSPDGGLTTDTQYFGPGTRLTVL.

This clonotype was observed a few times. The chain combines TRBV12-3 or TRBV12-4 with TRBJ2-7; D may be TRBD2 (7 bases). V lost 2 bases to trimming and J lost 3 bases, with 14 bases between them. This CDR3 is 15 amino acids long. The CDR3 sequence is CASSLRGGVLYEQYF. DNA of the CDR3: TGTGCCAGCAGTTTACGAGGGGGGGTCCTCTACGAGCAGTACTTC.

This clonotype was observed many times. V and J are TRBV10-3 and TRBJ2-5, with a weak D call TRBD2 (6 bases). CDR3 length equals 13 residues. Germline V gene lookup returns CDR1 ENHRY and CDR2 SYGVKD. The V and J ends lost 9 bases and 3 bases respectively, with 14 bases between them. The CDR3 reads CAMAPGGEETQYF. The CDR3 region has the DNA TGTGCCATGGCTCCCGGAGGGGAAGAGACCCAGTACTTC.

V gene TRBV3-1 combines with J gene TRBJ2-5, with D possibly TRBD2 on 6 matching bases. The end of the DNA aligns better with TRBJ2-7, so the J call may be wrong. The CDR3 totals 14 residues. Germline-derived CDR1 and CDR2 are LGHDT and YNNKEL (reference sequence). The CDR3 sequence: CASSHDGGSAEQYF. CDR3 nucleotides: TGTGCCAGCAGCCACGACGGGGGAAGCGCCGAGCAGTACTTC.

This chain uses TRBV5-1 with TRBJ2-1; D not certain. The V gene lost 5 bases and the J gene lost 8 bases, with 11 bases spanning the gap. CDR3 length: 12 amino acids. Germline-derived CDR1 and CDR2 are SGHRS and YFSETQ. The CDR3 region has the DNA TGCGCCAGCAGGGTAGATACGGATGAGCAGTTCTTC. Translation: CASRVDTDEQFF.

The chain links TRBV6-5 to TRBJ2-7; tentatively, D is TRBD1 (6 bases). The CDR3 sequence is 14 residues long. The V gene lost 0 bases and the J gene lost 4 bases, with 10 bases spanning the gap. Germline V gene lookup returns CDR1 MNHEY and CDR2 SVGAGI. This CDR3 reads CASSYSLGQYEQYF. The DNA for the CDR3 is TGTGCCAGCAGTTACTCACTTGGACAGTACGAGCAGTACTTC.

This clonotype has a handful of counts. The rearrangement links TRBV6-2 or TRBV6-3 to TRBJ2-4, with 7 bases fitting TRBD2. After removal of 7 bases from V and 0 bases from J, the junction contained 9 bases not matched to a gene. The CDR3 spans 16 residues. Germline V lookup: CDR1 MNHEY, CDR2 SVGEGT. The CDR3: CASTPRLAPAKNIQYF. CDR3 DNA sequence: TGTGCCAGCACCCCACGACTAGCCCCAGCCAAAAACATTCAGTACTTC.

The CDR3 nucleotides are TGCAGTGCTAAGAGAGGGGGAAGGGGGGGACCGACGGAAAACAATGAGCAGTACTTC. Protein: CSAKRGGRGGPTENNEQYF. This chain joins TRBV20-1 and TRBJ2-5, with D tentatively TRBD2 (7 bases). CDR1 DFQATT and CDR2 SNEGSKA come from the germline V gene (reference sequence). The length of the CDR3 is 19 residues. With 4 bases removed from V and 11 bases from J, the gap between germline ends came to 38 bases.

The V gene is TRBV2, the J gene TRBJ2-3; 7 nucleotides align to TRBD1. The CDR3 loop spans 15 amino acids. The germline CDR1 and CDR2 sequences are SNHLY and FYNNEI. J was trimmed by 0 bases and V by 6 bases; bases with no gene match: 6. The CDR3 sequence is CASREPGQSTDTQYF. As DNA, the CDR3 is TGTGCCAGCAGGGAACCGGGACAGAGCACAGATACGCAGTATTTT.

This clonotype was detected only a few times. Written as DNA, the CDR3 is TGTGCCAGCAGCACCCTGGGAGGGCCACTGGAGGAGACCCAGTACTTC. It yields the protein CASSTLGGPLEETQYF. The chain joins TRBV21-1 to TRBJ2-5; TRBD2, the table's D call, lacks a check against the DNA. TRBV21-1 is a pseudogene. The CDR3 is 16 residues long.

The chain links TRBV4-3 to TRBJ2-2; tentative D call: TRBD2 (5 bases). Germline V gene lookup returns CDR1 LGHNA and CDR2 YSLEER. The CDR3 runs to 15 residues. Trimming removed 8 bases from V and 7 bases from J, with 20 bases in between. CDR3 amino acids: CASAPGLPLFGELFF. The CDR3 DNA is TGCGCCAGCGCCCCTGGACTCCCCCTCTTCGGGGAGCTGTTTTTT.

The CDR3 region has the DNA TGTGCCAGCAGCTTGGAAGGGACTGAGCAGTACTTC. Amino acid sequence: CASSLEGTEQYF. The chain couples TRBV5-6 to TRBJ2-5, with a tentative D call TRBD2 (6 bases). V lost 0 bases, J lost 11 bases, and 11 bases lay in between. The CDR3 has 12 amino acids. CDR1 SGHDT and CDR2 YYEEEE come from the germline V gene.

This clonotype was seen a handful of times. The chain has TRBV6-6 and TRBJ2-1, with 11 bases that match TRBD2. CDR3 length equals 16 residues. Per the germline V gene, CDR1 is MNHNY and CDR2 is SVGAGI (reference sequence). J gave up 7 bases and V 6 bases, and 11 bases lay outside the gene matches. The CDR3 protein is CASRDPGLAVTNEQFF. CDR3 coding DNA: TGTGCCAGCAGAGACCCGGGACTAGCGGTTACAAATGAGCAGTTCTTC.